This T cell receptor beta chain was obtained from a study of PD-1 blockade in classical Hodgkin lymphoma. Notes on this clone: Its cognate antigen is unknown.

Time point here: cycle 4 day 1 (C4D1), after less than 7 weeks of nivolumab. Every patient was affected by relapse after autologous stem cell transplantation, while exposure to brentuximab vedotin was not uniform. Magnetic negative selection of thawed PBMCs yielded the CD8+ T cells. Produced via immunoSEQ multiplex PCR; TCRdb's table is partial and in-frame only. Here the sample spans some 20,000 clones, more than 75% being singletons. V lost 1 base, J lost 5 bases, and 15 bases lay in between. This CDR3 spans 15 amino acids. The germline V gene has CDR1 SGHNT and CDR2 YYREEE (reference sequence). Study-wide results and limits: Causes of the repertoire differences remain undefined, possibly disease activity or prior therapy. Newly diagnosed patients had diversity similar to the baseline diversity of complete responders. Healthy donors were reported to have higher baseline TCR diversity than newly diagnosed patients.

The sequence was obtained from a human donor with classical Hodgkin lymphoma. The material sequenced was CD8+ T cells from blood, taken before the fourth cycle of nivolumab. The chain uses TRBV5-4 and TRBJ2-5, with a tentative D call TRBD2 (7 bases). This chain's CDR3 is CASSLFGGGWETQYF. The DNA for the CDR3 is TGTGCCAGCAGCTTGTTTGGGGGGGGCTGGGAGACCCAGTACTTC.